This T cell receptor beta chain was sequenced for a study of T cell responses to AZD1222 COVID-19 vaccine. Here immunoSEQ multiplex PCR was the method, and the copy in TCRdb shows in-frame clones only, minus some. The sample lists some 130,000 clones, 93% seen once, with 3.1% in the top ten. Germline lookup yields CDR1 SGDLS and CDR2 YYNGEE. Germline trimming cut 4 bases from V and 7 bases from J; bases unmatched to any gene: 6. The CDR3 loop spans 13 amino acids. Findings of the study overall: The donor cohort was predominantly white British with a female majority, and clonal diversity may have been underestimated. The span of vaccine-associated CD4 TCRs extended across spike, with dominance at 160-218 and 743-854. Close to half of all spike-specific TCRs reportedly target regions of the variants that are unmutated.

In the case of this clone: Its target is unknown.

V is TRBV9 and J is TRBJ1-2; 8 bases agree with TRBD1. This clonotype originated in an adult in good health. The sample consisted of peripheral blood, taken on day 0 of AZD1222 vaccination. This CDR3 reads CASSPRQGLGYTF. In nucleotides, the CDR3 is TGTGCCAGCAGCCCTCGACAGGGGCTTGGCTACACCTTC.